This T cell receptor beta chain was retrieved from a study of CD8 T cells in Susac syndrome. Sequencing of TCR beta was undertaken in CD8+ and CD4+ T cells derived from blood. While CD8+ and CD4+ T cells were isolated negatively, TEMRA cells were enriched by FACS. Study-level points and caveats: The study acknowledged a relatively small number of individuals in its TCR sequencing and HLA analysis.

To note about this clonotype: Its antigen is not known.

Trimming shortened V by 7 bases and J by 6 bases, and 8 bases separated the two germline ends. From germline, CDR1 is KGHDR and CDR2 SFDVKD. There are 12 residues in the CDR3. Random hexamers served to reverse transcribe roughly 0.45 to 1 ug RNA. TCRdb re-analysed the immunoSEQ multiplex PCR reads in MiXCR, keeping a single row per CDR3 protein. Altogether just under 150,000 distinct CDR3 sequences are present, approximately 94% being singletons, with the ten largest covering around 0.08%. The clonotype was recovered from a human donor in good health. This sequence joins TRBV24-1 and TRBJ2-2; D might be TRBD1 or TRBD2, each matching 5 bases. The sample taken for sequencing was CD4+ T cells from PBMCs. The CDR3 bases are TGTGCCACCAGGGGGGACCCCGGGGAGCTGTTTTTT. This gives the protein CATRGDPGELFF.